This TCR beta chain was profiled in a study of OX40 agonist ivuxolimab in advanced cancers. Study as a whole: Across the patients, intravenous ivuxolimab was delivered every 2 weeks at 0.01 to 10 mg/kg. Age averaged 60 years (range 23 to 79), and around 87% were male. Findings and caveats of the study: CD8+ T cells were the subset that, on average, had more expanded clones than CD4+.

This clone was detected once. Its antigen is not known. The germline gives CDR1 SQVTM, CDR2 ANQGSEA. V lost 5 bases and J lost 2, with 14 bases in between. This CDR3 contains 14 residues. Generated by immunoSEQ multiplex PCR, the TCRdb table keeps only in-frame clones and is missing some. Of about 33,000 clones listed, over 60% are singletons. The receptor was derived from an adult with an advanced solid tumor such as melanoma, head and neck, liver or kidney cancer. The sequencing used CD4+ or CD8+ T cells sorted from blood, collected in a trial of the OX40 agonist ivuxolimab. The chain has TRBV29-1 and TRBJ2-3, with D hard to call. Here the CDR3 reads CSVHTGGYTDTQYF. The CDR3 nucleotides read TGCAGCGTTCATACCGGCGGTTACACAGATACGCAGTATTTT.